What follows are 27 T cell receptor beta chains derived from one specimen sequenced in a study of blood T cells in healthy people across ages. Primed by a sample-barcoded 5' primer and a J-beta primer mix, a second PCR proceeded for about 7 to 11 cycles. Using its own MiXCR run on the 5' RACE reads, TCRdb lists one record per CDR3 protein. The repertoire consists of 2 million or so distinct CDR3 sequences, with around 48% occurring once and the leading ten covering over 2%. Sequenced sample: blood. The receptors here all came from a middle-aged woman in good health.

With regard to this clonotype: At one boundary the junction diverges from the germline segment, which might be a read error. The gene calls are TRBV4-2 and TRBJ1-1; possibly TRBD1 for D (5 bases). The CDR3 extends over 18 amino acids. CDR1 LGHNA and CDR2 YNFKEQ come from the germline V gene. CDR3 DNA: TGTGCCAGCAGCCAAGATTGGCTCGACAGACGGGGTAACAGTGAAGCTTTCTTT. Translation gives CASSQDWLDRRGNSEAFF.

The V and J genes are TRBV7-2 and TRBJ2-5, with D unresolved. From germline, CDR1 is SGHTA and CDR2 FQGNSA. The CDR3 consists of 15 residues. Deletions cut 5 bases from V and 2 bases from J, with 15 bases between. The CDR3 is CASSLWTVIQETQYF. The CDR3 DNA sequence: TGTGCCAGCAGCCTATGGACCGTAATTCAAGAGACCCAGTACTTC.

V and J are TRBV20-1 and TRBJ2-5; D is possibly TRBD1 (6 bases). The DNA end lines up better with TRBJ2-7; the J call may be wrong. The V gene's germline CDR1 is DFQATT and CDR2 SNEGSKA (reference sequence). The CDR3 is made up of 11 amino acids. The CDR3 protein is CSGKDSCEQYF. DNA for the CDR3: TGCAGTGGGAAGGACAGCTGCGAGCAGTACTTC.

The sample holds a few counts of this clonotype. The CDR3 spells CASSFPPRDEQYF. In DNA form, the CDR3 reads TGTGCCAGCAGCTTCCCCCCACGGGACGAGCAGTACTTC. The chain has TRBV7-2 and TRBJ2-7; no clear D. This CDR3 region has 13 residues. CDR1 and CDR2 (germline): SGHTA, FQGNSA. Trimming removed 3 bases at V and 5 bases at J, with 11 bases between.

The rearrangement links TRBV4-1 to TRBJ2-5; the D call may be TRBD1 or TRBD2 (5 bases each). The J call may be mistaken, given a closer DNA end match to TRBJ2-7. The CDR3 has 16 amino acids. Germline values: CDR1 MGHRA, CDR2 YSYEKL. For the CDR3, the DNA is TGCGCCAGCAGCCAACTAACCGGGACGGTTACCTACGAGCAGTACTTC. This codes for CASSQLTGTVTYEQYF.

Many counts were recorded for this clonotype. At one end, the junction sequence differs from germline, possibly due to a read error. The J gene is TRBJ2-1, the V gene TRBV20-1, with 11 bases aligning to TRBD1. The V gene's germline CDR1 is DFQATT and CDR2 SNEGSKA (reference sequence). This CDR3 has 15 amino acids. CDR3: CSVRLSDRGHKEQFF. CDR3 coding DNA: TGCAGTGTCCGCCTATCGGACAGGGGGCACAAAGAGCAGTTCTTC.

This clonotype occurred a few times. The J gene is TRBJ2-4, the V gene TRBV29-1; 11 bases fit TRBD2. The CDR3 loop spans 16 amino acids. In germline, CDR1 is SQVTM, CDR2 ANQGSEA. After removal of 0 bases from V and 6 bases from J, the junction contained 7 bases not matched to a gene. In DNA, the CDR3 is TGCAGCGTTGAAGACCAACTAGCGGGGGCCTTAAACATTCAGTACTTC. Translation gives CSVEDQLAGALNIQYF.

This clonotype has more than one count but fewer than ten. The rearrangement joins TRBV4-3 to TRBJ2-7; D is perhaps TRBD2 (6 bases). The CDR3 runs to 13 residues. The V and J ends lost 1 base and 4 bases respectively, with 8 bases between them. From germline, CDR1 is LGHNA and CDR2 YSLEER. The CDR3 DNA sequence: TGCGCCAGCAGCCAAGGGAGGGAATACGAGCAGTACTTC. This encodes CASSQGREYEQYF.

The rearrangement joins TRBV2 to TRBJ2-2; no definite D call. The CDR3 runs 13 residues. Per the germline V gene, CDR1 is SNHLY and CDR2 is FYNNEI. V lost 10 bases and J 3 bases, leaving 12 bases between the germline ends. The CDR3 DNA sequence: TGTGCCATGATTCTAGGATACACCGGGGAGCTGTTTTTT. As protein: CAMILGYTGELFF.

This clonotype showed up just a few times. The genes are TRBV7-3 and TRBJ2-6; D not resolved. This CDR3 is 13 amino acids long. The V gene's germline CDR1 is SGHTA and CDR2 FQGTGA. V lost 5 bases and J 4 bases, leaving 6 bases between the germline ends. CDR3 loop: CASSPLGANVLTF. The CDR3 DNA reads TGTGCCAGCAGCCCGCTCGGGGCCAACGTCCTGACTTTC.

The genes are TRBV11-1 and TRBJ1-1; TRBD1 matches at 7 bases. The CDR3 is 15 residues long. With 6 bases clipped from V and 1 base from J, the junction kept 8 bases outside the gene matches. Germline CDR1 reads SGHAT; CDR2 reads FQDESV (reference sequence). In nucleotides, the CDR3 is TGTGCCAGCAGGAAAGGGGGCTTGGCGAACACTGAAGCTTTCTTT. This codes for CASRKGGLANTEAFF.

The J gene is TRBJ2-4, the V gene TRBV29-1; unclear D gene. The CDR3 is 17 residues long. Trimming shortened V by 0 bases and J by 3 bases, and 18 bases separated the two germline ends. In germline, CDR1 is SQVTM, CDR2 ANQGSEA. The chain's CDR3 is CSVEDRASISDKNIQYF. The CDR3 nucleotides are TGCAGCGTTGAAGACCGGGCCTCTATTTCAGACAAAAACATTCAGTACTTC.

The chain carries TRBV20-1 and TRBJ2-7, with TRBD2 as a possible D gene (6 bases). Germline loops: CDR1 DFQATT, CDR2 SNEGSKA (reference sequence). This CDR3 has 13 amino acids. The V gene lost 3 bases and the J gene lost 0 bases, with 9 bases spanning the gap. The CDR3 DNA reads TGCAGTGCTAGCCAACTAGCCTCCTACGAGCAGTACTTC. This codes for CSASQLASYEQYF.

V is TRBV10-3 and J is TRBJ2-7; 7 bases are shared with TRBD1. The V gene end was trimmed by 11 bases and the J gene end by 0 bases; junction bases not matched to a gene: 7. The CDR3 contains 13 residues. Per germline, CDR1 ENHRY and CDR2 SYGVKD. In DNA, the CDR3 is TGTGCCCTCCGGGACAGTTCCTCCTACGAGCAGTACTTC. This codes for CALRDSSSYEQYF.

The sample holds a few counts of this clonotype. The chain uses TRBV7-2 and TRBJ2-4, with TRBD1 matching 7 bases. The CDR3 runs 17 residues. V dropped 6 bases and J dropped 1; count of bases not matched to a gene: 12. Germline CDR1 reads SGHTA; CDR2 reads FQGNSA. CDR3 in amino acids: CASSSRGGKGAKNIQYF. DNA for the CDR3: TGTGCCAGCAGTTCAAGAGGGGGCAAGGGGGCCAAAAACATTCAGTACTTC.

The V gene is TRBV5-1, the J gene TRBJ1-2, with D perhaps matching TRBD1 (6 bases). This CDR3 comprises 17 residues. Trimming removed 0 bases from V and 1 base from J, with 16 bases in between. Germline V gene lookup returns CDR1 SGHRS and CDR2 YFSETQ. The CDR3 DNA follows: TGCGCCAGCAGCTTGGGACAGGCCATGATCTTTAACTATGGCTACACCTTC. This encodes CASSLGQAMIFNYGYTF.

The count of this clonotype is one. V is TRBV12-3 or TRBV12-4 and J is TRBJ1-6; 7 bases are a match to TRBD1. Trimming at V came to 6 bases and at J to 7 bases, leaving 6 bases not matched to a gene. The CDR3 is made up of 14 amino acids. CDR3 DNA: TGTGCCAGCAGGTTAAGACAGGGCAATTCACCCCTCCACTTT. This codes for CASRLRQGNSPLHF.

This rearrangement joins TRBV9 to TRBJ1-1; no firm D call. V lost 4 bases to trimming and J lost 3 bases, with 10 bases between them. The germline V gene encodes CDR1 SGDLS and CDR2 YYNGEE. The CDR3 is made up of 13 amino acids. The CDR3 is CASSMEEDTEAFF. In DNA, the CDR3 is TGTGCCAGCAGCATGGAGGAGGACACTGAAGCTTTCTTT. Full variable domain (remainder filled in from reference TRBV9 and TRBJ1-1): DSGVTQTPKHLITATGQRVTLRCSPRSGDLSVYWYQQSLDQGLQFLIQYYNGEERAKGNILERFSAQQFPDLHSELNLSSLELGDSALYFCASSMEEDTEAFFGQGTRLTVV.

The rearrangement uses TRBV20-1 and TRBJ2-7, with TRBD2 matching 9 bases. Trimming at V came to 3 bases and at J to 4 bases, leaving 10 bases not matched to a gene. From germline, CDR1 is DFQATT and CDR2 SNEGSKA (reference sequence). This CDR3 comprises 15 residues. DNA for the CDR3: TGCAGTGCTAGTCCGGTAGCGGGGGCCCTGTACGAGCAGTACTTC. Its protein product is CSASPVAGALYEQYF.

This clonotype has more than one count but fewer than ten. The rearrangement joins TRBV4-2 to TRBJ2-7; D is ambiguous. Trimming removed 1 base from V and 5 bases from J, with 6 bases in between. The CDR3 is 12 amino acids. The germline V gene has CDR1 LGHNA and CDR2 YNFKEQ. The chain's CDR3 is CASSQGYDEQYF. The CDR3 coding sequence is TGTGCCAGCAGCCAAGGGTACGACGAGCAGTACTTC.

The chain combines TRBV4-3 with TRBJ1-2; D is unclear. V lost 0 bases, J lost 3 bases, and 11 bases lay in between. This CDR3 spans 15 amino acids. Per the germline V gene, CDR1 is LGHNA and CDR2 is YSLEER. CDR3 region: CASSQDPAKDYGYTF. CDR3 in DNA: TGCGCCAGCAGCCAAGATCCTGCAAAGGACTATGGCTACACCTTC.

The chain has TRBV7-2 and TRBJ2-5; D call uncertain. Germline loops: CDR1 SGHTA, CDR2 FQGNSA. V was trimmed by 1 base and J by 7 bases, leaving 10 bases between them. The CDR3 totals 13 residues. The CDR3 DNA sequence: TGTGCCAGCAGCTTAGATGGCTTAGCGACCCAGTACTTC. The encoded protein is CASSLDGLATQYF.

This clonotype turned up a few times. This chain connects TRBV12-3 or TRBV12-4 to TRBJ1-6; D remains ambiguous. V was shortened by 5 bases and J by 7 bases, with 12 bases between the two germline ends. The CDR3 sequence is 14 residues long. DNA for the CDR3: TGTGCCAGCAGTCACGGGGTAGGCAATTCACCCCTCCACTTT. Amino acid sequence: CASSHGVGNSPLHF.

The chain has TRBV28 and TRBJ1-4; D is perhaps TRBD1 (5 bases). V was shortened by 6 bases and J by 5 bases, with 16 bases between the two germline ends. The length of the CDR3 is 15 residues. Germline assignment: CDR1 MDHEN and CDR2 SYDVKM. This CDR3 reads CASRSEWDENEKLFF. DNA of the CDR3: TGTGCCAGCAGGTCCGAGTGGGACGAAAATGAAAAACTGTTTTTT.

The chain's CDR3 is CASSQAAVVETQYF. DNA for the CDR3: TGCGCCAGCAGCCAAGCCGCGGTAGTAGAGACCCAGTACTTC. The gene calls are TRBV4-1 and TRBJ2-5; D unresolved. V was pared by 1 base and J by 4 bases, with 10 bases between. Germline V gives CDR1 MGHRA, CDR2 YSYEKL. The CDR3 is 14 amino acids.

The rearrangement joins TRBV11-2 to TRBJ1-2, with 8 bases identical to TRBD1. The V gene end was trimmed by 5 bases and the J gene end by 10 bases; junction bases not matched to a gene: 12. CDR3 length equals 14 residues. From germline, CDR1 is SGHAT and CDR2 FQNNGV. CDR3 in amino acids: CASSPILGQGDYTF. CDR3 nucleotide sequence: TGTGCCAGCAGCCCCATACTTGGACAGGGTGACTACACCTTC.

On this clonotype itself: A read error may account for a junction end that differs from germline. The chain joins TRBV11-2 to TRBJ2-1, with TRBD2 matching 13 bases. Germline CDR1 and CDR2: SGHAT and FQNNGV. This CDR3 contains 21 residues. CDR3 residues: CVSSVGPGGLAGIPAYNEQFF. The CDR3 bases are TGTGTCAGCAGCGTGGGGCCGGGGGGACTAGCGGGGATACCTGCCTACAATGAGCAGTTCTTC.